This TCR beta chain comes out of a study of blood T cell repertoires in COVID-19. About the study: The study drew acute and convalescent COVID-19 samples from the United States, Italy and Spain. Nucleic acid was either cDNA or gDNA, and it came from T cells, B-cell-depleted T cells, or PBMCs.

Only in-frame clones appear in the TCRdb table, and some are missing; sequencing was by immunoSEQ multiplex PCR. The sample shows 190,000 or so clones, more than 75% of them seen only once. The length of the CDR3 is 13 residues. V dropped 0 bases and J dropped 5 bases, with 10 bases sitting between them. In germline, CDR1 is GTSNPN, CDR2 SVGIG (reference sequence). The chain uses TRBV30 and TRBJ1-1; TRBD1 might be the D (6 bases). This receptor was identified in a man aged 60 to 69 who had recovered from COVID-19. Sequenced: peripheral blood. The CDR3: CAWSVQGSTEAFF. Here the CDR3 DNA reads TGTGCCTGGAGTGTGCAGGGGTCTACTGAAGCTTTCTTT.